These T cell receptor beta chains were read from a single sample in a study of cytomegalovirus exposure and HLA in healthy donors. TCRdb's table, derived via immunoSEQ multiplex PCR, lists solely in-frame clones and lacks some. Among 100,000 to 150,000 clones, over 70% were seen once, and the ten largest hold about 1.8%. Material for sequencing was PBMCs. These receptor sequences come from a woman aged 40 to 49 in good health and CMV-seronegative. Both conserved end residues are part of each CDR3. The order of the fields is V gene, J gene, D gene, clone size, CDR3 protein, CDR3 DNA. D genes are given only for firm matches. The size of a clone is reported for some rows only, either as once, few or many, or as a class for expanded clones.

>TRBV6-5|TRBJ1-6|TRBD1|NA
CASSIGDRGAPLHF
TGTGCCAGCAGCATAGGGGACAGGGGAGCACCCCTCCACTTT
>TRBV30|TRBJ1-1|TRBD1|NA
CAWVDRVGTEAFF
TGTGCCTGGGTTGACAGGGTAGGAACTGAAGCTTTCTTT
>TRBV9|TRBJ1-1|NA|NA
CASSAGHLPGEAFF
TGTGCCAGCAGCGCCGGACACTTGCCCGGTGAAGCTTTCTTT
>TRBV2|TRBJ2-1|NA|NA
CASSTPVDEQFF
TGTGCCAGCAGCACTCCGGTCGATGAGCAGTTCTTC
>TRBV25-1|TRBJ1-4|NA|NA
CASSDTLGGLTTNEKLFF
TGTGCCAGCAGTGATACCCTCGGAGGTTTAACAACTAATGAAAAACTGTTTTTT
>TRBV28|TRBJ1-1|NA|NA
CASSRGGAREDTEAFF
TGTGCCAGCTCCCGGGGGGGGGCGCGAGAGGACACTGAAGCTTTCTTT
>TRBV19|TRBJ2-2|TRBD1|NA
CASSIRTGANTGELFF
TGTGCCAGTAGTATCCGGACAGGGGCGAACACCGGGGAGCTGTTTTTT
>TRBV19|TRBJ1-5|TRBD1|NA
CASSMGGPGQGSLWGNQPQHF
TGTGCCAGTAGTATGGGGGGGCCCGGACAGGGATCCCTATGGGGCAATCAGCCCCAGCATTTT
>TRBV6-1|TRBJ2-7|NA|few
CASSDRRKYYEQYF
TGTGCCAGCAGTGATCGCAGGAAATACTACGAGCAGTACTTC
>TRBV4-2|TRBJ2-2|TRBD2|NA
CASSQGSASGGLNTGELFF
TGTGCCAGCAGCCAAGGGTCTGCTAGCGGGGGGCTCAACACCGGGGAGCTGTTTTTT
>TRBV29-1|TRBJ2-3|NA|few
CSVEESLRSTDTQYF
TGCAGCGTTGAAGAGAGCTTGCGGTCCACAGATACGCAGTATTTT
>TRBV13|TRBJ2-7|NA|NA
CASGQAYEQYF
TGTGCCAGCGGGCAAGCCTACGAGCAGTACTTC
>TRBV7-8|TRBJ2-5|NA|few
CASSLDDGWLNQETQYF
TGTGCCAGCAGCTTAGATGACGGGTGGTTGAACCAAGAGACCCAGTACTTC
>TRBV11-1|TRBJ2-7|TRBD1|NA
CASSFGGQGAREQYF
TGTGCCAGCAGCTTCGGGGGCCAGGGGGCGCGGGAGCAGTACTTC
>TRBV19|TRBJ2-1|NA|NA
CASSMQGAQGEQFF
TGTGCCAGTAGTATGCAGGGCGCCCAAGGGGAGCAGTTCTTC
>TRBV27|TRBJ2-7|NA|NA
CASSLTLLTYEQYF
TGTGCCAGCAGCCTGACACTGCTTACCTACGAGCAGTACTTC
>TRBV27|TRBJ1-4|NA|NA
CASSLLGAEEKLFF
TGTGCCAGCAGTTTACTGGGGGCTGAGGAAAAACTGTTTTTT
>TRBV28|TRBJ2-3|NA|NA
CASSPDLWGVADTQYF
TGTGCCAGCAGTCCCGATCTGTGGGGAGTTGCAGATACGCAGTATTTT
>TRBV5-4|TRBJ1-1|NA|few
CASSLAGYASNTEAFF
TGTGCCAGCAGCCTCGCAGGGTACGCATCTAATACTGAAGCTTTCTTT
>TRBV27|TRBJ1-1|TRBD1|NA
CASRAGGKNTEAFF
TGTGCCAGCAGGGCAGGGGGGAAGAACACTGAAGCTTTCTTT
>TRBV19|TRBJ1-5|NA|few
CASSIATGSNQPQHF
TGTGCCAGTAGTATAGCTACAGGGAGCAATCAGCCCCAGCATTTT
>TRBV14|TRBJ2-1|TRBD2|NA
CASTAFSGRGGDEQFF
TGTGCCAGCACCGCCTTTAGCGGGAGAGGCGGGGATGAGCAGTTCTTC
>TRBV9|TRBJ2-7|TRBD1|NA
CASSPGTGISYEQYF
TGTGCCAGCAGCCCCGGGACAGGGATCTCCTACGAGCAGTACTTC
>TRBV6-5|TRBJ1-6|TRBD1|NA
CASSPGTGLNSPLHF
TGTGCCAGCAGTCCCGGGACAGGACTAAATTCACCCCTCCACTTT
>TRBV28|TRBJ2-1|NA|NA
CASSLPLGLNEQFF
TGTGCCAGCAGTTTACCGCTAGGCCTCAATGAGCAGTTCTTC
>TRBV9|TRBJ1-1|NA|NA
CASSERGLNTEAFF
TGTGCCAGCAGCGAGAGGGGGTTGAACACTGAAGCTTTCTTT
>TRBV10-3|TRBJ1-2|TRBD1|NA
CAISGDRNYGYTF
TGTGCCATCAGTGGGGACAGAAACTATGGCTACACCTTC
>TRBV5-4|TRBJ2-3|TRBD1|NA
CASSLLRQGPTDTQYF
TGTGCCAGCAGCCTCCTTCGACAGGGACCGACAGATACGCAGTATTTT
>TRBV28|TRBJ2-7|NA|NA
CASRPGLYEQYF
TGTGCCAGCAGACCCGGACTATACGAGCAGTACTTC
>TRBV11-1|TRBJ1-1|NA|NA
CASSLRQAEAFF
TGTGCCAGCAGCTTGAGACAGGCTGAAGCTTTCTTT
>TRBV7-6|TRBJ2-1|TRBD2|NA
CASIGSIAGGYNEQFF
TGTGCCAGCATTGGTTCAATAGCGGGAGGCTACAATGAGCAGTTCTTC
>TRBV14|TRBJ1-5|TRBD1|NA
CASNPKIGTGILNQPQHF
TGTGCCAGCAACCCTAAGATCGGGACAGGGATCCTCAATCAGCCCCAGCATTTT
>TRBV28|TRBJ2-1|NA|NA
CASSFDLARYNEQFF
TGTGCCAGCAGTTTCGATCTAGCGAGGTACAATGAGCAGTTCTTC
>TRBV7-9|TRBJ2-1|TRBD2|NA
CSSSGGVDEQFF
TGTTCCAGCAGCGGGGGGGTCGATGAGCAGTTCTTC
>TRBV2|TRBJ2-7|TRBD2|NA
CASSGGLAGRRTSYEQYF
TGTGCCAGCAGTGGGGGACTAGCGGGAAGGAGGACCTCCTACGAGCAGTACTTC
>TRBV7-2|TRBJ2-5|NA|NA
CASSLDRGETQYF
TGTGCCAGCAGCTTAGACCGCGGAGAGACCCAGTACTTC
>TRBV5-4|TRBJ2-2|TRBD2|few
CASSQPSGGTGELFF
TGTGCCAGCAGCCAACCTAGCGGGGGCACCGGGGAGCTGTTTTTT
>TRBV2|TRBJ2-2|NA|few
CASSEDLASGTGELFF
TGTGCCAGCAGTGAAGATCTAGCCTCGGGCACCGGGGAGCTGTTTTTT
>TRBV7-8|TRBJ2-4|TRBD1|NA
CASSLNSDRQYIQYF
TGTGCCAGCAGCTTAAACTCGGACAGGCAATACATTCAGTACTTC
>TRBV5-6|TRBJ1-1|TRBD1|NA
CASSLYYRGTEAFF
TGTGCCAGCAGCTTATACTACAGGGGAACTGAAGCTTTCTTT